The table lists the clone carrying this T cell receptor beta chain with a count of one. The CDR3 runs 19 residues. Germline V gene sequence: CDR1 SGHRS, CDR2 YFSETQ. V was clipped by 4 bases and J by 2 bases, with 27 bases between them. Generated by immunoSEQ multiplex PCR, the TCRdb table keeps only in-frame clones and is missing some. The profile covers 1,400,000 or so clones, with approximately 98.5% appearing a single time and 0.36% taken by the ten largest. The data belong to a study of shared clonotypes between healthy human individuals. The sample comprised naive CD4+ T cells sorted from blood. Sample subset: CD45RA+ positively selected. The clonotype was recovered from a young man in good health. V gene TRBV5-1 combines with J gene TRBJ1-1; unclear D gene. The CDR3 sequence: CASSPNNPLMIVSNTEAFF. As DNA, the CDR3 is TGCGCCAGCAGCCCGAATAACCCCCTTATGATTGTCTCTAACACTGAAGCTTTCTTT.